Sequencing of this T cell receptor (beta chain) was carried out in a study of cytomegalovirus exposure and HLA in healthy donors. Trimming took 0 bases from V and 6 from J, leaving 11 bases between them. The CDR3 totals 15 residues. Germline-derived CDR1 and CDR2 are MNHEY and SVGAGI. In its sample, this clone was seen a few times. The study ran its PCR with 60 Vbeta and 13 Jbeta primers. TCRdb's copy holds only in-frame clones and misses some; the assay was immunoSEQ multiplex PCR. The sample has under 200,000 clones; 80% to 90% are singletons. The specimen sequenced was PBMCs. The chain has TRBV6-5 and TRBJ1-4; D is undetermined. This TCR came from a man in his forties in good health and CMV-seropositive. The CDR3 nucleotides read TGTGCCAGCAGTTACTCCACGGGTTTCGATGAAAAACTGTTTTTT. Its protein product is CASSYSTGFDEKLFF.